This is a list of T cell receptor beta chains from one sample in a study of cytomegalovirus exposure and HLA in healthy donors. The data were produced by immunoSEQ multiplex PCR, yet TCRdb's version contains in-frame clones alone and is incomplete. The sample holds some 180,000 clones, roughly 74% seen once. Sequenced: PBMCs. The receptors were sampled from a woman aged 25 to 45 in good health and CMV-seronegative. The CDR3 runs from the conserved cysteine through the conserved F or W. The D gene is left open where the match is weak. The size entry is marked missing in some rows and otherwise reads once, few, many or a size class.

v_gene: TRBV29-1
j_gene: TRBJ1-4
d_gene: NA
abundance: NA
CDR3nt: TGCAGCGTTGTTGGCCCCGAGACACCTAATGAAAAACTGTTTTTT
CDR3aa: CSVVGPETPNEKLFF

v_gene: TRBV6-6
j_gene: TRBJ1-1
d_gene: NA
abundance: NA
CDR3nt: TGTGCCAGCAGTTACTCGGGACACCAGAACACTGAAGCTTTCTTT
CDR3aa: CASSYSGHQNTEAFF

v_gene: TRBV4-1
j_gene: TRBJ2-3
d_gene: NA
abundance: once
CDR3nt: TGCGCCAGCAGCCACCCAGGGCTGACCACAGATACGCAGTATTTT
CDR3aa: CASSHPGLTTDTQYF

v_gene: TRBV9
j_gene: TRBJ2-7
d_gene: TRBD1
abundance: NA
CDR3nt: TGTGCCAGCAGCGCCGGGACAGGGATCAACGAGCAGTACTTC
CDR3aa: CASSAGTGINEQYF

v_gene: TRBV7-9
j_gene: TRBJ2-7
d_gene: NA
abundance: NA
CDR3nt: TGTGCCAGCAGCTCCACAGCTAGCTCCTACGGGCAGTACTTC
CDR3aa: CASSSTASSYGQYF

v_gene: TRBV5-1
j_gene: TRBJ2-3
d_gene: TRBD2
abundance: few
CDR3nt: TGCGCCAGCAGCGCGAGTCCTAGCGGGGGGTTCACAGATACGCAGTATTTT
CDR3aa: CASSASPSGGFTDTQYF

v_gene: TRBV27
j_gene: TRBJ2-1
d_gene: TRBD1
abundance: NA
CDR3nt: TGTGCCAGCAGTTTCCGGGGACAGGCGCGTTACAATGAGCAGTTCTTC
CDR3aa: CASSFRGQARYNEQFF

v_gene: TRBV7-3
j_gene: TRBJ2-1
d_gene: NA
abundance: few
CDR3nt: TGTGCCAGCAGCTTAACGACAGGTAGTTATAATGAGCAGTTCTTC
CDR3aa: CASSLTTGSYNEQFF

v_gene: TRBV4-3
j_gene: TRBJ2-7
d_gene: NA
abundance: NA
CDR3nt: TGCGCCAGCAGCCAAGTCAGGGGATACGAGCAGTACTTC
CDR3aa: CASSQVRGYEQYF

v_gene: TRBV7-2
j_gene: TRBJ1-1
d_gene: NA
abundance: few
CDR3nt: TGTGCCAGCAGCTTAGTGGCCACGGGGACTGAAGCTTTCTTT
CDR3aa: CASSLVATGTEAFF

v_gene: TRBV6-1
j_gene: TRBJ2-5
d_gene: TRBD2
abundance: NA
CDR3nt: TGTGCCAGCAGTGATTACTTTAGCGGGGGAGATGAGACCCAGTACTTC
CDR3aa: CASSDYFSGGDETQYF

v_gene: TRBV9
j_gene: TRBJ2-1
d_gene: TRBD2
abundance: NA
CDR3nt: TGTGCCAGCAGCGTAGGAGTTAGCGGGATAAATGCCAATGAGCAGTTCTTC
CDR3aa: CASSVGVSGINANEQFF

v_gene: TRBV5-1
j_gene: TRBJ2-7
d_gene: TRBD1
abundance: few
CDR3nt: TGCGCCAGCAGCTCCTTTGCACAGGGGCCACCGGACTACGAGCAGTACTTC
CDR3aa: CASSSFAQGPPDYEQYF

v_gene: TRBV30
j_gene: TRBJ2-7
d_gene: NA
abundance: once
CDR3nt: TGTGCCTGGATGCTAGCGCCCTCCTACGAGCAGTACTTC
CDR3aa: CAWMLAPSYEQYF

v_gene: TRBV10-3
j_gene: TRBJ1-1
d_gene: TRBD1
abundance: NA
CDR3nt: TGTGCCATCAGTGGCCAGGGGGCCAAGATGAACACTGAAGCTTTCTTT
CDR3aa: CAISGQGAKMNTEAFF

v_gene: TRBV5-5
j_gene: TRBJ1-1
d_gene: NA
abundance: few
CDR3nt: TGTGCCAGCGCCCCTTGGAGGAACACTGAAGCTTTCTTT
CDR3aa: CASAPWRNTEAFF

v_gene: TRBV7-9
j_gene: TRBJ1-1
d_gene: TRBD1
abundance: NA
CDR3nt: TGTGCCAGCAGCCTACCAAGACAGGGGCTGGGCACTGAAGCTTTCTTT
CDR3aa: CASSLPRQGLGTEAFF

v_gene: TRBV14
j_gene: TRBJ2-3
d_gene: NA
abundance: NA
CDR3nt: TGTGCCAGCAGCCAAGATTCAAGCGAAAGACCTAGCACAGATACGCAGTATTTT
CDR3aa: CASSQDSSERPSTDTQYF

v_gene: TRBV7-3
j_gene: TRBJ1-4
d_gene: NA
abundance: NA
CDR3nt: TGTGCCAGCAGCTATCCTACCAAGAGCGGTGAAAAACTGTTTTTT
CDR3aa: CASSYPTKSGEKLFF

v_gene: TRBV27
j_gene: TRBJ2-7
d_gene: TRBD1
abundance: NA
CDR3nt: TGTGCCAGCAGTTTAACAACAGGGGGCTCCTACGAGCAGTACTTC
CDR3aa: CASSLTTGGSYEQYF

v_gene: TRBV30
j_gene: TRBJ2-7
d_gene: TRBD2
abundance: few
CDR3nt: TGTGCCTGGACGCAAATGGGGCTAGCGGGAGGTGAGCAGTACTTC
CDR3aa: CAWTQMGLAGGEQYF

v_gene: TRBV29-1
j_gene: TRBJ1-3
d_gene: NA
abundance: NA
CDR3nt: TGCAGCGTTGCTCCCAGGGTTGGAAACACCATATATTTT
CDR3aa: CSVAPRVGNTIYF

v_gene: TRBV6-5
j_gene: TRBJ2-3
d_gene: TRBD2
abundance: few
CDR3nt: TGTGCCAGCAGCCTACTAGCGGGGGGGACAGATACGCAGTATTTT
CDR3aa: CASSLLAGGTDTQYF

v_gene: TRBV5-1
j_gene: TRBJ2-7
d_gene: TRBD2
abundance: few
CDR3nt: TGCGCCAGCAGCTCGCAAACCCAGCGGGGGCCCTCCTACGAGCAGTACTTC
CDR3aa: CASSSQTQRGPSYEQYF

v_gene: TRBV7-6
j_gene: TRBJ2-1
d_gene: NA
abundance: NA
CDR3nt: TGTGCCAGCAGCTCTACAGACAATGAGCAGTTCTTC
CDR3aa: CASSSTDNEQFF

v_gene: TRBV2
j_gene: TRBJ2-1
d_gene: NA
abundance: NA
CDR3nt: TGTGCCAGCAGTGCGGCGGGAACCTACAATGAGCAGTTCTTC
CDR3aa: CASSAAGTYNEQFF

v_gene: TRBV19
j_gene: TRBJ1-5
d_gene: TRBD1
abundance: few
CDR3nt: TGTGCCAGTAGTTCACAGGGGGGATATAGCAATCAGCCCCAGCATTTT
CDR3aa: CASSSQGGYSNQPQHF

v_gene: TRBV19
j_gene: TRBJ2-1
d_gene: NA
abundance: NA
CDR3nt: TGTGCCAGTAGTTACGGGTTAAGCTCCTACAATGAGCAGTTCTTC
CDR3aa: CASSYGLSSYNEQFF

v_gene: TRBV11-2
j_gene: TRBJ2-7
d_gene: NA
abundance: NA
CDR3nt: TGTGCCAGCAGCTTGCCGCCACTAGCACTCTACGAGCAGTACTTC
CDR3aa: CASSLPPLALYEQYF

v_gene: TRBV11-2
j_gene: TRBJ2-3
d_gene: TRBD2
abundance: NA
CDR3nt: TGTGCCAGCAGCTTTCGGGGAGTGGGAGGGCCTAGGGCAGATACGCAGTATTTT
CDR3aa: CASSFRGVGGPRADTQYF

v_gene: TRBV7-7
j_gene: TRBJ2-3
d_gene: TRBD2
abundance: NA
CDR3nt: TGTGCTAGCAGCTTAGGACTAGCGACTAGCACAGATACGCAGTATTTT
CDR3aa: CASSLGLATSTDTQYF

v_gene: TRBV6-5
j_gene: TRBJ1-1
d_gene: NA
abundance: few
CDR3nt: TGTGCCAGCAGTTACCGGGGTATGAACACTGAAGCTTTCTTT
CDR3aa: CASSYRGMNTEAFF

v_gene: TRBV7-9
j_gene: TRBJ2-3
d_gene: TRBD2
abundance: NA
CDR3nt: TGTGCCAGCAGCTCACCGACTAGCGGGAGCACAGATACGCAGTATTTT
CDR3aa: CASSSPTSGSTDTQYF

v_gene: TRBV7-9
j_gene: TRBJ1-2
d_gene: TRBD1
abundance: NA
CDR3nt: TGTGCCAGCAGCGACGACAGGGGAGCTAACTATGGCTACACCTTC
CDR3aa: CASSDDRGANYGYTF

v_gene: TRBV15
j_gene: TRBJ2-3
d_gene: NA
abundance: NA
CDR3nt: TGTGCCACCAGCAGAGTTCCCGCGGATACGCAGTATTTT
CDR3aa: CATSRVPADTQYF

v_gene: TRBV18
j_gene: TRBJ2-4
d_gene: TRBD1
abundance: NA
CDR3nt: TGTGCCAGCTCACCAGACAGGGTAGCCAAAAACATTCAGTACTTC
CDR3aa: CASSPDRVAKNIQYF

v_gene: TRBV7-9
j_gene: TRBJ2-1
d_gene: TRBD2
abundance: once
CDR3nt: TGTGCCAGCAGAAAAGGACTAGCGGGAGCAGGCTACAATGAGCAGTTCTTC
CDR3aa: CASRKGLAGAGYNEQFF

v_gene: TRBV30
j_gene: TRBJ2-5
d_gene: NA
abundance: NA
CDR3nt: TGTGCCTGGAGTGTAAACGAGGGAGAGACCCAGCACTTC
CDR3aa: CAWSVNEGETQHF

v_gene: TRBV5-1
j_gene: TRBJ1-2
d_gene: NA
abundance: NA
CDR3nt: TGCGCCAGCAGCTTGGACAACCATGGCTACACCTTC
CDR3aa: CASSLDNHGYTF

v_gene: TRBV14
j_gene: TRBJ1-1
d_gene: NA
abundance: NA
CDR3nt: TGTGCCAGCAGCCAAATCCCCTTGAAGCGGACGAACACTGAAGCTTTCTTT
CDR3aa: CASSQIPLKRTNTEAFF

v_gene: TRBV5-8
j_gene: TRBJ2-1
d_gene: NA
abundance: NA
CDR3nt: TGTGCCAGCAGCTTGTGGCCTGGGCCCTACAATGAGCAGTTCTTC
CDR3aa: CASSLWPGPYNEQFF

v_gene: TRBV25-1
j_gene: TRBJ2-1
d_gene: NA
abundance: NA
CDR3nt: TGTGCCAGCAGTGAATATAGAGGGTCCAATGAGCAGTTCTTC
CDR3aa: CASSEYRGSNEQFF

v_gene: TRBV19
j_gene: TRBJ1-5
d_gene: TRBD1
abundance: NA
CDR3nt: TGTGCCAGTACAAAGGGCGGACAGGGCGGTGGCAATCAGCCCCAGCATTTT
CDR3aa: CASTKGGQGGGNQPQHF

v_gene: TRBV6-1
j_gene: TRBJ2-7
d_gene: TRBD2
abundance: NA
CDR3nt: TGTGCCAGCAGTGAAGGGCTAGCGGGGGCCTACGAGCAGTACTTC
CDR3aa: CASSEGLAGAYEQYF

v_gene: TRBV6-1
j_gene: TRBJ1-2
d_gene: TRBD1
abundance: once
CDR3nt: TGTGCCAGCAGTCCCTCCGGGACAGGCTATGGCTACACCTTC
CDR3aa: CASSPSGTGYGYTF

v_gene: TRBV2
j_gene: TRBJ2-5
d_gene: NA
abundance: NA
CDR3nt: TGTGCCAGCAGTATTAACTCCGGGGAGACCCAGTACTTC
CDR3aa: CASSINSGETQYF

v_gene: TRBV7-3
j_gene: TRBJ1-1
d_gene: NA
abundance: few
CDR3nt: TGTGCCAGCAGCGGACAAGGGAACACTGAAGCTTTCTTT
CDR3aa: CASSGQGNTEAFF

v_gene: TRBV2
j_gene: TRBJ2-3
d_gene: TRBD1
abundance: NA
CDR3nt: TGTGCCAGCAGTGGGACAGGGGTCCGCACAGATACGCAGTATTTT
CDR3aa: CASSGTGVRTDTQYF

v_gene: TRBV9
j_gene: TRBJ2-5
d_gene: NA
abundance: NA
CDR3nt: TGTGCCAGCAGCGTAGGAGGGGGATCAGCGACCCAAGAGACCCAGTACTTC
CDR3aa: CASSVGGGSATQETQYF

v_gene: TRBV7-9
j_gene: TRBJ2-3
d_gene: NA
abundance: NA
CDR3nt: TGTGCCAGCAGGAAACCTTACGGAGACACAGATACGCAGTATTTT
CDR3aa: CASRKPYGDTDTQYF

v_gene: TRBV7-3
j_gene: TRBJ2-7
d_gene: TRBD2
abundance: NA
CDR3nt: TGTGCCAGCAGCTTAGCGGCGGGGGGATCCTACGAGCAGTACTTC
CDR3aa: CASSLAAGGSYEQYF